The 23 T cell receptor beta chains presented below share a single source sample, sequenced in a study of shared clonotypes between healthy human individuals. The method was immunoSEQ multiplex PCR; TCRdb's version includes in-frame clones alone and lacks a portion of them. The table lists hundreds of thousands of clones, about 74% of them singletons. The material sequenced was memory CD4+ T cells sorted from blood. Subset noted: CD45RA-negative fraction. These receptors originate from a woman in her 30s in good health.

This chain links TRBV28 with TRBJ2-7; 8 bases map to TRBD1. Germline V gene data show CDR1 as MDHEN and CDR2 as SYDVKM. The CDR3 has 14 residues. V lost 6 bases and J lost 3; bases outside the gene matches: 7. The CDR3 protein is CASRDRGRGYEQYF. The DNA of the CDR3 is TGTGCCAGCAGAGACAGGGGAAGAGGCTACGAGCAGTACTTC.

The table lists this clone with a few counts. The chain combines TRBV6-1 with TRBJ1-4; D unclear. Per germline, CDR1 MNHNS and CDR2 SASEGT. V gave up 2 bases and J gave up 8 bases, with 9 bases separating them. This CDR3 has 13 amino acids. In DNA form, the CDR3 reads TGTGCCAGCAGTGAAAGTAGGGCAGAAAAACTGTTTTTT. Protein sequence: CASSESRAEKLFF.

CDR3 nucleotides: TGTGCCAGCCTCTATCATCGAGATGAGCAGTTCTTC. It codes for CASLYHRDEQFF. This rearrangement joins TRBV2 to TRBJ2-1, with D hard to call. Between the trimmed V and J ends, which lost 8 bases and 8 bases, there was a span of 13 bases. Germline assignment: CDR1 SNHLY and CDR2 FYNNEI. The CDR3 is made up of 12 amino acids.

This clone occurred once. The V gene is TRBV28, the J gene TRBJ1-5; 9 nucleotides align to TRBD1. With 5 bases clipped from V and 3 bases from J, the junction kept 5 bases outside the gene matches. Germline assignment: CDR1 MDHEN and CDR2 SYDVKM. This CDR3 has 15 residues. CDR3 protein: CASSLGTGFNQPQHF. The CDR3 nucleotides read TGTGCCAGCAGTCTCGGGACAGGGTTCAATCAGCCCCAGCATTTT.

This chain uses TRBV5-1 with TRBJ1-3; D is ambiguous. This CDR3 contains 17 residues. V was shortened by 4 bases and J by 1 base, with 18 bases between the two germline ends. The germline gives CDR1 SGHRS, CDR2 YFSETQ. This CDR3 is CASSPGLTDPSGNTIYF. As DNA, the CDR3 is TGCGCCAGCAGCCCCGGCCTTACAGATCCATCTGGAAACACCATATATTTT.

This clone was observed a single time. The V and J genes are TRBV6-5 and TRBJ2-1; 12 positions match TRBD2. V gave up 4 bases and J gave up 8 bases; unmatched junction bases: 6. The CDR3 is made up of 15 amino acids. Germline V gives CDR1 MNHEY, CDR2 SVGAGI. The chain's CDR3 is CASSSLAGGWDEQFF. In DNA form, the CDR3 reads TGTGCCAGCAGTTCGCTAGCGGGAGGGTGGGATGAGCAGTTCTTC.

The genes are TRBV30 and TRBJ2-5; D might be TRBD1 or TRBD2, each matching 5 bases. From germline, CDR1 is GTSNPN and CDR2 SVGIG (reference sequence). This CDR3 comprises 14 residues. The germline V and J ends were trimmed by 1 base and 5 bases, with 14 bases remaining between them. Here the CDR3 reads CAWSGPLGTETQYF. The CDR3 coding sequence is TGTGCCTGGAGTGGCCCCCTAGGGACGGAGACCCAGTACTTC. Combining the CDR3 with reference TRBV30 and TRBJ2-5 gives the whole variable domain SQTIHQWPATLVQPVGSPLSLECTVEGTSNPNLYWYRQAAGRGLQLLFYSVGIGQISSEVPQNLSASRPQDRQFILSSKKLLLSDSGFYLCAWSGPLGTETQYFGPGTRLLVL.

The rearrangement joins TRBV6-5 to TRBJ2-1; the D call may be TRBD1 or TRBD2 (5 bases each). This CDR3 has 15 amino acids. In germline, CDR1 is MNHEY, CDR2 SVGAGI. V lost 4 bases to trimming and J lost 5 bases, with 15 bases between them. In DNA form, the CDR3 reads TGTGCCAGCAGTTCGGGACGGTCGTTCCACAATGAGCAGTTCTTC. Translating gives CASSSGRSFHNEQFF.

The DNA for the CDR3 is TGTGCCAGCAGCTTATTCGGCTCCCTCGGCTCCTACAATGAGCAGTTCTTC. Translation: CASSLFGSLGSYNEQFF. The genes are TRBV11-2 and TRBJ2-1; D gene uncertain. Germline loops: CDR1 SGHAT, CDR2 FQNNGV. The V and J ends lost 2 bases and 0 bases respectively, with 14 bases between them. This CDR3 is 17 amino acids long.

The genes are TRBV27 and TRBJ2-2, with D perhaps TRBD2 (5 bases). Germline CDR1 is MNHEY and CDR2 is SMNVEV (reference sequence). Trimming removed 5 bases from V and 7 bases from J, with 14 bases in between. The CDR3 extends over 14 amino acids. The CDR3 spells CASSAEVRGGELFF. The DNA for the CDR3 is TGTGCCAGCAGTGCGGAGGTTCGGGGCGGGGAGCTGTTTTTT.

The chain uses TRBV6-1 and TRBJ1-1; 7 bases agree with TRBD1. The CDR3 has 14 residues. V gave up 5 bases and J gave up 0 bases; unmatched junction bases: 3. Germline CDR1 MNHNS, CDR2 SASEGT. The CDR3: CASSRQGLNTEAFF. CDR3 nucleotide sequence: TGTGCCAGCAGTAGACAGGGCCTGAACACTGAAGCTTTCTTT.

This clone was counted only a few times. The chain uses TRBV15 and TRBJ1-3; no reliable D call. Germline V CDR1 and CDR2: LNHNV, YYDKDF (reference sequence). With 10 bases removed from V and 0 bases from J, the gap between germline ends came to 10 bases. This CDR3 region has 13 residues. CDR3 sequence (DNA): TGTGCCATTGGCCGCTTCTCTGGAAACACCATATATTTT. Amino acids: CAIGRFSGNTIYF.

The V call is TRBV4-1, the J call TRBJ2-5; no reliable D call. The ends were cut back, 0 bases at V and 1 base at J, with 12 bases in the middle. The germline CDR1 and CDR2 sequences are MGHRA and YSYEKL. There are 16 residues in the CDR3. Here the CDR3 reads CASSQDWPVGQETQYF. In DNA form, the CDR3 reads TGCGCCAGCAGCCAAGATTGGCCAGTCGGCCAAGAGACCCAGTACTTC.

CDR3 bases: TGTGCCAGCAGTGGACTAGCGGGAGGAATCATATCCTACGAGCAGTACTTC. This encodes CASSGLAGGIISYEQYF. The chain links TRBV2 to TRBJ2-7; 13 bases match TRBD2. This CDR3 is built from 17 residues. V shed 4 bases, J shed 1 base, and the junction held 7 bases outside the gene matches. CDR1 is SNHLY and CDR2 is FYNNEI in the germline V gene.

This clone came up once. This sequence joins TRBV6-5 and TRBJ2-1, with a tentative D call TRBD1 (8 bases). The germline V gene has CDR1 MNHEY and CDR2 SVGAGI. The V end was cut by 6 bases, the J end by 4 bases, with 16 bases between. This CDR3 is built from 15 residues. CDR3 protein: CASRTGEGSYNEQFF. The CDR3 DNA follows: TGTGCCAGCAGGACAGGGGAGGGTTCTTACAATGAGCAGTTCTTC.

Written as DNA, the CDR3 is TGCGCCAGCAGCTTGGAAACACACACTGAAGCTTTCTTT. Translation: CASSLETHTEAFF. J is TRBJ1-1 and V is TRBV5-1; no definite D call. V lost 0 bases, J lost 3 bases, and 6 bases lay in between. CDR1 is SGHRS, CDR2 YFSETQ, per germline. This CDR3 has 13 residues.

Note on this clone: An end of the junction does not agree with germline; a read error may underlie this. The V call is TRBV2, the J call TRBJ2-7, with 12 bases lining up with TRBD2. The CDR3 contains 13 residues. Germline CDR1 SNHLY, CDR2 FYNNEI. CDR3 protein: CASIATSGSRRCF. CDR3 in DNA: TGTGCCAGCATAGCGACTAGCGGGAGCCGACGTTGCTTC.

V and J are TRBV5-1 and TRBJ1-2; perhaps TRBD1 as D (6 bases). This CDR3 has 15 amino acids. V was clipped by 4 bases and J by 2 bases, with 15 bases between them. Germline lookup yields CDR1 SGHRS and CDR2 YFSETQ. The DNA of the CDR3 is TGCGCCAGCAGCCCCTTCGAGGGGGGCAACTATGGCTACACCTTC. Protein product: CASSPFEGGNYGYTF.

The chain carries TRBV19 and TRBJ2-7; 10 bases map to TRBD1. Trimming at V came to 3 bases and at J to 7 bases, leaving 12 bases not matched to a gene. The germline V gene has CDR1 LNHDA and CDR2 SQIVND (reference sequence). The CDR3 runs to 16 residues. The chain's CDR3 is CASSIRLGTGEGEQYF. As DNA, the CDR3 is TGTGCCAGTAGTATTCGTCTCGGGACAGGGGAAGGGGAGCAGTACTTC.

The chain employs TRBV25-1 and TRBJ2-5; D is perhaps TRBD1 (6 bases). The V gene lost 3 bases and the J gene lost 5 bases, with 13 bases spanning the gap. Germline V CDR1 and CDR2: MGHDK, SYGVNS. The CDR3 is made up of 14 amino acids. DNA of the CDR3: TGTGCCAGCAGTGAGCAGGGACATCGGGAGACCCAGTACTTC. It is translated as CASSEQGHRETQYF.

CDR3 loop: CASSTRLAGLSYEQYF. The CDR3 DNA sequence: TGTGCCAGCAGCACCCGACTAGCGGGACTCTCCTACGAGCAGTACTTC. J is TRBJ2-7 and V is TRBV7-8; 11 positions agree with TRBD2. With 5 bases clipped from V and 0 bases from J, the junction kept 6 bases outside the gene matches. This CDR3 contains 16 residues. Looked up from germline, CDR1 is SGHVS and CDR2 is FQNEAQ.

The chain links TRBV7-3 to TRBJ2-1, with D uncertain. CDR1 and CDR2 (germline): SGHTA, FQGTGA. The CDR3 length is 13 residues. Trimming stripped 5 bases from V and 7 bases from J, with 12 bases between. In DNA form, the CDR3 reads TGTGCCAGCAGCGTAAGACCGGCGAATGAGCAGTTCTTC. It is translated as CASSVRPANEQFF.

This clone was detected once. The chain uses TRBV27 and TRBJ1-4; D not certain. Trimming removed 6 bases at V and 7 bases at J, with 15 bases between. This CDR3 region has 14 residues. In germline, CDR1 is MNHEY, CDR2 SMNVEV (reference sequence). CDR3 loop: CASSVLGMSEKLFF. DNA for the CDR3: TGTGCCAGCAGCGTATTGGGGATGAGTGAAAAACTGTTTTTT.